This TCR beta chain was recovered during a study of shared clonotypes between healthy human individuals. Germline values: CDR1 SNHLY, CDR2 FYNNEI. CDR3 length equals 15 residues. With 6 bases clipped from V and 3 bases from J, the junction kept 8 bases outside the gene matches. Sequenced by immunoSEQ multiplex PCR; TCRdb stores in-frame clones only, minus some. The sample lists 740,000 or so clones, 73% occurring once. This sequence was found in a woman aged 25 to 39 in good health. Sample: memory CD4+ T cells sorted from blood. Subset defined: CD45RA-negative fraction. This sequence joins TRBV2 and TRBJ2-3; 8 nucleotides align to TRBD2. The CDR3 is CASRLLTSATDTQYF. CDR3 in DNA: TGTGCCAGCAGACTGCTGACTAGCGCGACAGATACGCAGTATTTT. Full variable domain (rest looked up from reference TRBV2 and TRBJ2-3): EPEVTQTPSHQVTQMGQEVILRCVPISNHLYFYWYRQILGQKVEFLVSFYNNEISEKSEIFDDQFSVERPDGSNFTLKIRSTKLEDSAMYFCASRLLTSATDTQYFGPGTRLTVL.